The 14 T cell receptor beta chains given below trace back to one sample, sequenced in a study of T-cell reconstitution after alpha-beta-depleted transplantation in children. Preparation of the TCRbeta library involved a method that used unique molecular identifiers. TCRdb re-called the PCR reads through MiXCR, storing one row per CDR3 protein. Here the sample spans 65,000 to 90,000 distinct CDR3 sequences, approximately 10% being singletons. The sample in question was PBMCs, obtained before TCRalphabeta/CD19-depleted stem cell transplant. The receptors stem from a boy aged 5-17 years with acute myeloid leukemia, due to receive a stem cell transplant.

This clonotype came up many times. This rearrangement joins TRBV9 to TRBJ2-1; D uncertain. The CDR3 has 13 amino acids. Germline V gene lookup returns CDR1 SGDLS and CDR2 YYNGEE. Trimming left V 0 bases short and J 10 bases short, with 11 bases between. CDR3 residues: CASSVVDPGEQFF. In nucleotides, the CDR3 is TGTGCCAGCAGCGTAGTTGATCCCGGGGAGCAGTTCTTC.

Note on this clonotype: A much larger clone differs from this one at a single base, so this may be a read error. In nucleotides, the CDR3 is TGTGCCAGCAGCGCAGCCTACGGGCAGTACGTC. The encoded protein is CASSAAYGQYV. V is TRBV5-6 and J is TRBJ2-7; D is ambiguous. The V gene's germline CDR1 is SGHDT and CDR2 YYEEEE. The CDR3 runs to 11 residues.

Remarks on this clonotype: A much larger clone lies one base from this, so it may be a read error. The chain joins TRBV12-3 or TRBV12-4 to TRBJ2-1; tentatively, D is TRBD2 (6 bases). Trimming cost V 6 bases and J 13 bases, with 22 bases left between them. The CDR3 has 14 residues. CDR3 protein: CASRRLGWDGDQFF. The CDR3 DNA is TGTGCCAGCAGAAGACTAGGTTGGGACGGTGACCAGTTCTTC.

This chain links TRBV7-9 with TRBJ2-7; TRBD2 is a possible D gene (6 bases). V gave up 5 bases and J gave up 0 bases, with 14 bases separating them. The CDR3 is 15 amino acids. CDR1 is SEHNR, CDR2 FQNEAQ, per germline (reference sequence). This CDR3 reads CASSGGGVSSYEQYF. The CDR3 region has the DNA TGTGCCAGCAGCGGAGGCGGGGTGTCCTCCTACGAGCAGTACTTC.

The chain employs TRBV19 and TRBJ2-3; 7 bases are a match to TRBD2. The CDR3 loop spans 16 amino acids. Trimming at V came to 11 bases and at J to 2 bases, leaving 16 bases not matched to a gene. CDR1 is LNHDA and CDR2 is SQIVND in the germline V gene (reference sequence). The DNA for the CDR3 is TGTGCCGTACCGTTGGGCGGGAGCTCTGACACAGATACGCAGTATTTT. It translates to CAVPLGGSSDTDTQYF.

In this sample, this clonotype turned up many times. The rearrangement uses TRBV5-5 and TRBJ2-7; D is uncertain. Germline CDR1 and CDR2: SGHKS and YYEKEE (reference sequence). Trimming stripped 1 base from V and 3 bases from J, with 20 bases between. The CDR3 covers 17 residues. The CDR3 DNA is TGTGCCAGCAGCTTGAGCGCCACACGCGGATTCCACTACGAGCAGTACTTC. Translation: CASSLSATRGFHYEQYF. Supplemented by reference TRBV5-5 and TRBJ2-7, the full variable domain reads DAGVTQSPTHLIKTRGQQVTLRCSPISGHKSVSWYQQVLGQGPQFIFQYYEKEERGRGNFPDRFSARQFPNYSSELNVNALLLGDSALYLCASSLSATRGFHYEQYFGPGTRLTVT.

This clonotype was observed at least ten times. The J gene is TRBJ1-1, the V gene TRBV7-2; the D gene is possibly TRBD1 (5 bases). The V gene's germline CDR1 is SGHTA and CDR2 FQGNSA. V was pared by 6 bases and J by 5 bases, with 19 bases between. The CDR3 runs to 15 residues. The CDR3 DNA is TGTGCCAGCAGTTTATTGAGTCGGGGGGTAACTGAAGCTTTCTTT. Its translation: CASSLLSRGVTEAFF.

This clonotype was detected many times. The chain joins TRBV11-2 to TRBJ2-7; TRBD2 agrees at 7 bases. Germline CDR1 reads SGHAT; CDR2 reads FQNNGV. The CDR3 loop spans 13 amino acids. Trimming at V came to 5 bases and at J to 4 bases, leaving 5 bases not matched to a gene. CDR3 in amino acids: CASSPGLPYEQYV. The DNA for the CDR3 is TGTGCCAGCAGCCCGGGACTACCATACGAGCAGTACGTC.

The table lists this clonotype with many counts. The CDR3 region is CSARDLRTSHNEQFF. The CDR3, as DNA: TGCAGTGCTAGAGATCTTCGGACTAGCCACAATGAGCAGTTCTTC. This chain connects TRBV20-1 to TRBJ2-1, with 8 bases fitting TRBD2. Germline V CDR1 and CDR2: DFQATT, SNEGSKA (reference sequence). Unmatched junction bases numbered 6, after V lost 0 bases and J lost 5 bases. The CDR3 spans 15 residues.

At least ten counts were recorded for this clonotype. The chain is built from TRBV20-1 and TRBJ2-5; perhaps TRBD2 as D (7 bases). The CDR3 sequence is 21 residues long. CDR1 and CDR2 (germline): DFQATT, SNEGSKA (reference sequence). Trimming cost V 0 bases and J 2 bases, with 31 bases left between them. This CDR3 is CSARDASRIETGGPFQETQYF. The DNA of the CDR3 is TGCAGTGCTAGAGATGCGAGCCGGATCGAAACCGGGGGGCCTTTTCAAGAGACCCAGTACTTC.

This clonotype was detected ten times or more. V gene TRBV11-2 combines with J gene TRBJ2-3; TRBD2 is a possible D gene (5 bases). Trimming removed 4 bases at V and 0 bases at J, with 17 bases between. This CDR3 has 17 amino acids. Germline CDR1 is SGHAT and CDR2 is FQNNGV. The CDR3 protein is CASSSKGGPTSTDTQYF. For the CDR3, the DNA is TGTGCCAGCAGCTCGAAGGGCGGGCCTACTAGCACAGATACGCAGTATTTT.

This chain connects TRBV6-6 to TRBJ2-1; no clear D. CDR1 is MNHNY and CDR2 is SVGAGI in the germline V gene (reference sequence). The CDR3 length is 10 residues. The V end was cut by 0 bases, the J end by 14 bases, with 5 bases between. The CDR3 region is CASSYSKKFF. The DNA for the CDR3 is TGTGCCAGCAGTTACTCGAAGAAGTTCTTC.

There are many counts of this clonotype. J is TRBJ1-1 and V is TRBV18; TRBD1 might be the D (6 bases). Trimming took off 5 bases at V and 1 base at J, with 14 bases between the two ends. This CDR3 is 15 amino acids long. Germline CDR1 reads KGHSH; CDR2 reads LQKENI. The CDR3 region has the DNA TGTGCCAGCTCAACGACAGGAGTAGGGAACACTGAAGCTTTCTTT. This codes for CASSTTGVGNTEAFF.

The J gene is TRBJ2-4, the V gene TRBV4-2; 9 bases match TRBD1. Looked up from germline, CDR1 is LGHNA and CDR2 is YNFKEQ. V gave up 0 bases and J gave up 5 bases; unmatched junction bases: 20. The CDR3 runs 21 residues. In DNA form, the CDR3 reads TGTGCCAGCAGCCAAGAGAAACCGGGACAGGGCCCTCCGGGGGCCGAAAACATTCAGTACTTC. It specifies CASSQEKPGQGPPGAENIQYF.